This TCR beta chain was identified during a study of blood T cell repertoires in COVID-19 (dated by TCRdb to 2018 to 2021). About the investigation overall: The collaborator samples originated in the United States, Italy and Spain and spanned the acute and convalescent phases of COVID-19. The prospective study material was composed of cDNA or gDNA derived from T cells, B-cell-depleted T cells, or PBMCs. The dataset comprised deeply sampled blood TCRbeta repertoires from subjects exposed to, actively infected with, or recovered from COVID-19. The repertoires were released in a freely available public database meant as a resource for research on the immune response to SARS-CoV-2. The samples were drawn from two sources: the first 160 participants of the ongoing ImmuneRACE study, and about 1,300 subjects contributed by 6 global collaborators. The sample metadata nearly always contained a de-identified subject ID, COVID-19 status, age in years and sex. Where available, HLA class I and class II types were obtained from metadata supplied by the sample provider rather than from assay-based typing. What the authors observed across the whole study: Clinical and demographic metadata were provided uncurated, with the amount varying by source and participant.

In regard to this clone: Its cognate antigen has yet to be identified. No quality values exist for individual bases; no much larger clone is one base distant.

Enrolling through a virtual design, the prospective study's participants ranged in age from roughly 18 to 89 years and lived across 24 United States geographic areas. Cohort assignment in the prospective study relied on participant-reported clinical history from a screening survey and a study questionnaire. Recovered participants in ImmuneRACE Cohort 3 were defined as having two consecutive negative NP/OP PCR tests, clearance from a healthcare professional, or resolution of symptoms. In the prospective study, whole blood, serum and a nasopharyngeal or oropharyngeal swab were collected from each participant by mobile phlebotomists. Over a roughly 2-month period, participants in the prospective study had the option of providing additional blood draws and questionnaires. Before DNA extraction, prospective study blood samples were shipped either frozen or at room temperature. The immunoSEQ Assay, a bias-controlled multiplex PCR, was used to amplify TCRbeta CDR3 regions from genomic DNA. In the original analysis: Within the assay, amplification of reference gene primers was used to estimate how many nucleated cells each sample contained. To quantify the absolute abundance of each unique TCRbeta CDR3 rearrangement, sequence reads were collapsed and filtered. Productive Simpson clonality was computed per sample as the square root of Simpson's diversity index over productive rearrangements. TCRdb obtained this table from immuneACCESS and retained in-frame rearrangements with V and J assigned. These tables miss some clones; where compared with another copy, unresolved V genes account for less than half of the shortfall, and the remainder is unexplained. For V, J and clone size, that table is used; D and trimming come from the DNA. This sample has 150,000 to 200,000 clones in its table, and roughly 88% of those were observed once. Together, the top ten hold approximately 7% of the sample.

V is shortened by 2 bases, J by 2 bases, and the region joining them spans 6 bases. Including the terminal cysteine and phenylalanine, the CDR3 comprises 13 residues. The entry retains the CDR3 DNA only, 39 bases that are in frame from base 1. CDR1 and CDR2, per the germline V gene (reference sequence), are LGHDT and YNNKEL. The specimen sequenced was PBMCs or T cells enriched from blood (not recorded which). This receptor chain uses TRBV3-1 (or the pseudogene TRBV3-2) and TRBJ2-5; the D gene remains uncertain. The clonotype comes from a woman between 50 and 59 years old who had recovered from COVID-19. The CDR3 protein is CASSQPVQETQYF. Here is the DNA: TGTGCCAGCAGCCAACCTGTTCAAGAGACCCAGTACTTC.